The 25 T cell receptor beta chains below all came from one sample that was sequenced in a study of vaccination and CD4 T cells after COVID-19. For these receptors, no antigen is known. Cultured CD4+ T-cell DNA underwent Oncomine TCR Beta short-read sequencing. TCRdb called the PCR reads again in MiXCR, with one record for every CDR3 protein. Altogether 8,500 to 9,500 distinct CDR3 sequences are present, roughly a third being singletons, with the ten largest covering around 40%. The treatment denotes: 10-day PBMC culture with coronavirus spike peptide pools or control peptides (ViraFEST assay). Researchers collected the unexposed donor's CD4+ T cells before the COVID-19 pandemic (2011-2018). Material for sequencing was CD4+ T cells from blood, cultured in vitro. These receptors originate from a human donor in good health.

The sample holds a few counts of this clonotype. This chain uses TRBV6-1 with TRBJ1-5, with D hard to call. V was pared by 6 bases and J by 5 bases, with 11 bases between. CDR1 is MNHNS and CDR2 is SASEGT in the germline V gene. This CDR3 is 13 amino acids long. The CDR3 loop reads CASSKDFYQPQHF. The DNA for the CDR3 is TGTGCCAGCAGCAAGGACTTCTATCAGCCCCAGCATTTT.

In its sample, this clonotype was seen a few times. The chain joins TRBV29-1 to TRBJ1-3, with D maybe TRBD1 (5 bases). The germline CDR1 and CDR2 sequences are SQVTM and ANQGSEA. This CDR3 contains 14 residues. V lost 2 bases to trimming and J lost 1 base, with 9 bases between them. CDR3 in DNA: TGCAGCGTTGAACAGGGAATATCTGGAAACACCATATATTTT. The encoded protein is CSVEQGISGNTIYF.

V gene TRBV20-1 combines with J gene TRBJ1-1, with 9 nucleotides matching TRBD1. Germline trimming cut 1 base from V and 3 bases from J; bases unmatched to any gene: 0. The V gene's germline CDR1 is DFQATT and CDR2 SNEGSKA (reference sequence). The length of the CDR3 is 13 residues. Written as DNA, the CDR3 is TGCAGTGCTAGAGGGACAGGGGACACTGAAGCTTTCTTT. Protein sequence: CSARGTGDTEAFF.

This clonotype was seen only a few times. The chain uses TRBV7-2 and TRBJ1-1; D unclear. The CDR3 totals 11 residues. V dropped 7 bases and J dropped 1 base, with 4 bases sitting between them. Germline CDR1 reads SGHTA; CDR2 reads FQGNSA. CDR3 amino acids: CASNRNTEAFF. DNA of the CDR3: TGTGCCAGCAACCGGAACACTGAAGCTTTCTTT. Combining the CDR3 with reference TRBV7-2 and TRBJ1-1 gives the whole variable domain GAGVSQSPSNKVTEKGKDVELRCDPISGHTALYWYRQSLGQGLEFLIYFQGNSAPDKSGLPSDRFSAERTGGSVSTLTIQRTQQEDSAVYLCASNRNTEAFFGQGTRLTVV.

This clonotype was observed once. V usage is TRBV18 and J usage is TRBJ1-2; the D is unclear. The CDR3 has 13 residues. From germline, CDR1 is KGHSH and CDR2 LQKENI. Trimming left V 4 bases short and J 3 bases short, with 9 bases between. CDR3 region: CASSLTRDYGYTF. CDR3 DNA sequence: TGTGCCAGCTCACTTACACGGGACTATGGCTACACCTTC.

The J gene is TRBJ1-6, the V gene TRBV20-1; D may be TRBD1 (5 bases). The CDR3 runs 17 residues. From germline, CDR1 is DFQATT and CDR2 SNEGSKA (reference sequence). Deletions cut 2 bases from V and 8 bases from J, with 22 bases between. The CDR3 DNA sequence: TGCAGTGCTAGAAGTGGCGTCGGACAAAGGGTCGATTCACCCCTCCACTTT. Translated, it gives CSARSGVGQRVDSPLHF.

This chain connects TRBV19 to TRBJ1-5, with no clear D. V was cut by 7 bases and J by 5 bases, with 12 bases left in between. Looked up from germline, CDR1 is LNHDA and CDR2 is SQIVND (reference sequence). This CDR3 has 13 amino acids. The CDR3: CASKPGLYQPQHF. The CDR3 DNA follows: TGTGCCAGTAAACCTGGACTCTATCAGCCCCAGCATTTT.

This clonotype was observed a few times. This chain connects TRBV25-1 to TRBJ2-5; a possible D gene is TRBD1 (6 bases). This CDR3 is 15 amino acids long. The ends were cut back, 5 bases at V and 5 bases at J, with 18 bases in the middle. CDR1 MGHDK and CDR2 SYGVNS come from the germline V gene. CDR3 DNA: TGTGCCAGCAGTCCCCAAGGGGGTTGGTCGGAGACCCAGTACTTC. It translates to CASSPQGGWSETQYF.

The chain links TRBV5-4 to TRBJ2-3, with 8 bases identical to TRBD2. The CDR3 has 15 amino acids. Per the germline V gene, CDR1 is SGHNT and CDR2 is YYREEE (reference sequence). J gave up 3 bases and V 2 bases, and 5 bases lay outside the gene matches. The CDR3 spells CASSFPSGLTDTQYF. As DNA, the CDR3 is TGTGCCAGCAGCTTTCCTAGCGGGCTGACAGATACGCAGTATTTT.

V and J are TRBV12-3 or TRBV12-4 and TRBJ2-7, with D perhaps TRBD2 (6 bases). This CDR3 contains 15 residues. Trimming took off 6 bases at V and 2 bases at J, with 17 bases between the two ends. The CDR3 DNA is TGTGCCAGCAGCTATACTAGCTTGGGGACCTACGAGCAGTACTTC. This sequence encodes CASSYTSLGTYEQYF.

The CDR3 nucleotides read TGTGCCAGCACCCTGGACGTGAACACTGAAGCTTTCTTT. As protein: CASTLDVNTEAFF. The gene calls are TRBV2 and TRBJ1-1; D not certain. The CDR3 runs 13 residues. Germline V lookup: CDR1 SNHLY, CDR2 FYNNEI. V was cut by 7 bases and J by 0 bases, with 9 bases left in between.

The chain links TRBV7-9 to TRBJ1-1; 7 nucleotides line up with TRBD1. The CDR3 runs to 15 residues. Germline V gene lookup returns CDR1 SEHNR and CDR2 FQNEAQ (reference sequence). Trimming took 2 bases from V and 1 from J; bases not matched to a gene: 4. The DNA of the CDR3 is TGTGCCAGCAGCTTAAGGGGGCAATCGAACACTGAAGCTTTCTTT. It specifies CASSLRGQSNTEAFF.

V usage is TRBV2 and J usage is TRBJ2-3; 13 bases match TRBD2. V trimming: 5 bases; J trimming: 4 bases; junction bases outside the gene matches: 3. The CDR3 covers 15 residues. The germline CDR1 and CDR2 sequences are SNHLY and FYNNEI. The DNA of the CDR3 is TGTGCCAGCAGTTACGGGACTAGCGGGGCAGATACGCAGTATTTT. As protein: CASSYGTSGADTQYF.

This clonotype was counted a few times. This rearrangement joins TRBV2 to TRBJ2-5; TRBD2 agrees at 12 bases. V dropped 6 bases and J dropped 5; count of bases not matched to a gene: 7. The CDR3 totals 15 residues. Germline-derived CDR1 and CDR2 are SNHLY and FYNNEI. This CDR3 is CASRSSGGATETQYF. CDR3 nucleotide sequence: TGTGCCAGCAGATCTAGCGGGGGGGCCACGGAGACCCAGTACTTC.

The rearrangement joins TRBV6-1 to TRBJ2-1; the match to TRBD2 covers 13 bases. The CDR3 contains 16 residues. V lost 4 bases to trimming and J lost 10 bases; unmatched junction nucleotides: 10. CDR1 and CDR2 from the germline V gene are MNHNS and SASEGT. In DNA form, the CDR3 reads TGTGCCAGCAGTGGGCCCACTAGCGGGGGGGCCGGGGAGCAGTTCTTC. Translated: CASSGPTSGGAGEQFF.

This clonotype has only a few counts. This chain uses TRBV11-1 with TRBJ1-2; the match to TRBD1 covers 12 bases. V trimming: 5 bases; J trimming: 7 bases; junction bases outside the gene matches: 8. This CDR3 is 15 amino acids long. The germline V gene has CDR1 SGHAT and CDR2 FQDESV (reference sequence). CDR3 DNA: TGTGCCAGCAGCCTGCCGGGACAGGGGGCGACTGGCTACACCTTC. It specifies CASSLPGQGATGYTF.

The gene calls are TRBV27 and TRBJ1-2, with TRBD1 matching over 7 bases. The germline CDR1 and CDR2 sequences are MNHEY and SMNVEV (reference sequence). V lost 7 bases, J lost 8 bases, and 16 bases stayed unmatched. This CDR3 has 15 amino acids. CDR3 nucleotide sequence: TGTGCCAGCACCTTCATCCCCGCGAGGGGGCAAGGCTACACCTTC. This encodes CASTFIPARGQGYTF.

The rearrangement links TRBV5-4 to TRBJ1-2, with 10 bases aligning to TRBD1. Germline trimming cut 5 bases from V and 9 bases from J; bases unmatched to any gene: 4. The CDR3 runs to 12 residues. Looked up from germline, CDR1 is SGHNT and CDR2 is YYREEE (reference sequence). The DNA for the CDR3 is TGTGCCAGCAGTCCGGGACAGGGGAGCTACACCTTC. Its translation: CASSPGQGSYTF.

There are a few counts of this clonotype. This rearrangement joins TRBV2 to TRBJ2-7, with 7 bases lining up with TRBD1. In germline, CDR1 is SNHLY, CDR2 FYNNEI. Trimming took 3 bases from V and 3 from J; bases not matched to a gene: 5. The CDR3 loop spans 14 amino acids. The CDR3: CASSDPRQGYEQYF. DNA for the CDR3: TGTGCCAGCAGTGACCCCCGACAGGGCTACGAGCAGTACTTC. Full variable domain (rest looked up from reference TRBV2 and TRBJ2-7): EPEVTQTPSHQVTQMGQEVILRCVPISNHLYFYWYRQILGQKVEFLVSFYNNEISEKSEIFDDQFSVERPDGSNFTLKIRSTKLEDSAMYFCASSDPRQGYEQYFGPGTRLTVT.

CDR3 protein: CASVGGGIGNTEAFF. The DNA for the CDR3 is TGTGCCAGCGTGGGGGGGGGCATCGGGAACACTGAAGCTTTCTTT. The rearrangement links TRBV2 to TRBJ1-1; maybe TRBD1 (6 bases). Trimming took 8 bases from V and 1 from J, leaving 17 bases between them. The germline V gene encodes CDR1 SNHLY and CDR2 FYNNEI. The CDR3 is 15 amino acids. Together with reference TRBV2 and TRBJ1-1, the CDR3 gives the full variable domain: EPEVTQTPSHQVTQMGQEVILRCVPISNHLYFYWYRQILGQKVEFLVSFYNNEISEKSEIFDDQFSVERPDGSNFTLKIRSTKLEDSAMYFCASVGGGIGNTEAFFGQGTRLTVV.

In its sample, this clonotype was seen a few times. CDR3 coding DNA: TGTGCCAGCAGCTATGGGGAGGCGGGGAACACTGAAGCTTTCTTT. Its protein is CASSYGEAGNTEAFF. This chain connects TRBV11-2 to TRBJ1-1; no clear D gene. V lost 4 bases and J lost 1, with 13 bases in between. The CDR3 runs 15 residues. Germline V gives CDR1 SGHAT, CDR2 FQNNGV.

The chain combines TRBV6-1 with TRBJ2-5; 7 nucleotides match TRBD2. The CDR3 consists of 13 residues. J gave up 3 bases and V 6 bases, and 4 bases lay outside the gene matches. Germline CDR1 reads MNHNS; CDR2 reads SASEGT. CDR3 sequence: CASRRGLEETQYF. The CDR3 nucleotides read TGTGCCAGCAGGCGGGGGTTGGAAGAGACCCAGTACTTC.

By share, this clonotype counts as medium-sized. The rearrangement joins TRBV7-6 to TRBJ1-1; D not certain. The CDR3 sequence is 13 residues long. Germline values: CDR1 SGHVS, CDR2 FNYEAQ. The V and J ends lost 0 bases and 5 bases respectively, with 7 bases between them. In DNA form, the CDR3 reads TGTGCCAGCAGCTTAGCGGTAGGGACTGAAGCTTTCTTT. Its protein product is CASSLAVGTEAFF.

DNA for the CDR3: TGTGCCAGCTCCCCAACCCAGACTAGCACAGATACGCAGTATTTT. This translates into CASSPTQTSTDTQYF. The chain recombines TRBV2 with TRBJ2-3, with D uncertain. V lost 8 bases, J lost 0 bases, and 15 bases lay in between. The CDR3 consists of 15 residues. Germline V CDR1 and CDR2: SNHLY, FYNNEI.

This chain connects TRBV7-6 to TRBJ2-7; tentative D call: TRBD1 (5 bases). This CDR3 is built from 16 residues. CDR1 and CDR2 from the germline V gene are SGHVS and FNYEAQ. V shed 5 bases and J shed 1 base, with 18 bases lying between them. CDR3 bases: TGTGCCAGCAGCACTCCTTACCCGACAGAATCCTACGAGCAGTACTTC. Its translation is CASSTPYPTESYEQYF.